This T cell receptor beta chain is from a study of monozygotic twins with inflammatory bowel disease. The CDR3 spans 11 residues. Germline assignment: CDR1 MDHEN and CDR2 SYDVKM. TCRdb reprocessed the 5' RACE reads and stores each CDR3 protein as one record, lacking DNA. The data show hundreds of thousands of distinct CDR3 sequences, and the top ten clones hold 5.6%. The chain combines TRBV28 with TRBJ2-7. This clonotype was obtained from a human donor with ulcerative colitis or Crohn's disease, or a healthy co-twin of an affected twin (not recorded which). Sequencing was done on a sample of blood. This CDR3 is CASKGYYEQYF.